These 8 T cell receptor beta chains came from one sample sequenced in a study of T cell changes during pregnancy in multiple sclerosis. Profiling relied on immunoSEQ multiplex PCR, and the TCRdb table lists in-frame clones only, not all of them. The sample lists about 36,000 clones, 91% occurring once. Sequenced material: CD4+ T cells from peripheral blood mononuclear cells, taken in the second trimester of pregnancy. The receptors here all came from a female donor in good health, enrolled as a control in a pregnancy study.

The CDR3 DNA is TGTGCCAGCAGCTTTACAGGGGCTGCCGAGCAGTACTTC. Translated, it gives CASSFTGAAEQYF. The chain joins TRBV7-2 to TRBJ2-7; TRBD1 agrees at 7 bases. CDR1 SGHTA and CDR2 FQGNSA come from the germline V gene. V lost 3 bases and J lost 6; bases outside the gene matches: 5. This CDR3 has 13 residues.

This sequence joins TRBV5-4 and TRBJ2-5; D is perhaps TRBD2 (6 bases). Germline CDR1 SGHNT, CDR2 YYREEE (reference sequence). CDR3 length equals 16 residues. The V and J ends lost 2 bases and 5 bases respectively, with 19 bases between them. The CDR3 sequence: CASSFLRDSNSETQYF. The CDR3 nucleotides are TGTGCCAGCAGCTTCCTCCGGGACTCCAATTCGGAGACCCAGTACTTC. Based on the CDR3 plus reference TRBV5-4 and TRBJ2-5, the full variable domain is ETGVTQSPTHLIKTRGQQVTLRCSSQSGHNTVSWYQQALGQGPQFIFQYYREEENGRGNFPPRFSGLQFPNYSSELNVNALELDDSALYLCASSFLRDSNSETQYFGPGTRLLVL.

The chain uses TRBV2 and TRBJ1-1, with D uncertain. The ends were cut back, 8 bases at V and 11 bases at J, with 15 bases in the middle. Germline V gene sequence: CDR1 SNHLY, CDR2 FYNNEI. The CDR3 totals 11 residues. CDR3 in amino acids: CASAASSSAFF. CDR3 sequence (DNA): TGTGCCAGCGCCGCGTCGTCCTCGGCTTTCTTT.

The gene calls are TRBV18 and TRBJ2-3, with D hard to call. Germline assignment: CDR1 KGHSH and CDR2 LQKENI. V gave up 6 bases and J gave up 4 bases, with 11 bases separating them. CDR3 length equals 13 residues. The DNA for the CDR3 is TGTGCCAGCTCCGACATTCGGTCAGATACGCAGTATTTT. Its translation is CASSDIRSDTQYF.

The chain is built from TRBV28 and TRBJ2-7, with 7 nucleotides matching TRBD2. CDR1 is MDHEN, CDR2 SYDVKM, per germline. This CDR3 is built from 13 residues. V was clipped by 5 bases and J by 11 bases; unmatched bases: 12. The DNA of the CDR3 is TGTGCCAGCAGTCTGCCTGCCGGGAGGCGAGAGTACTTC. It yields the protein CASSLPAGRREYF.

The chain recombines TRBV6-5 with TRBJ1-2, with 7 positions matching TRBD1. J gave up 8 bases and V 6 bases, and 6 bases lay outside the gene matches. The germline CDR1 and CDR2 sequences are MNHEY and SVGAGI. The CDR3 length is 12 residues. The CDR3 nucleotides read TGTGCCAGCAGCCACAGGGGAGGAGGCTACACCTTC. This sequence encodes CASSHRGGGYTF.

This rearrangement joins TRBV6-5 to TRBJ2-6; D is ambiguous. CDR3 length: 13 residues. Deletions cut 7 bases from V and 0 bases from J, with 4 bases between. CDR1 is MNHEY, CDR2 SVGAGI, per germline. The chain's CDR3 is CASKYSGANVLTF. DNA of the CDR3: TGTGCCAGCAAATACTCTGGGGCCAACGTCCTGACTTTC.

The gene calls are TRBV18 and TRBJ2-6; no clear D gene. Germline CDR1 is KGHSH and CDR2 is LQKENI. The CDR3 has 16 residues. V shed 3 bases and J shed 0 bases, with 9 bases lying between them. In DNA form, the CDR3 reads TGTGCCAGCTCACCCCAGGCCGCCTCTGGGGCCAACGTCCTGACTTTC. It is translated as CASSPQAASGANVLTF.